Sequencing of this T cell receptor (beta chain) was carried out in a study of blood T cell repertoires in COVID-19. The table lists this clone with a count of one. Using immunoSEQ multiplex PCR, the repertoire was profiled, and TCRdb retains in-frame clones only, with some absent. The repertoire includes about 20,000 clones, approximately 90% of them detected once, and roughly 3.5% sits in the top ten. The CDR3 has 16 amino acids. The germline V and J ends were trimmed by 5 bases and 1 base, with 16 bases remaining between them. Germline V gives CDR1 SGHTA, CDR2 FQGTGA. This clonotype originated in a man aged 50 or older with active COVID-19. The sequencing input was peripheral blood. The rearrangement uses TRBV7-3 and TRBJ2-3, with a tentative D call TRBD1 (5 bases). CDR3 in amino acids: CASSAGRGKGTDTQYF. The CDR3, as DNA: TGTGCCAGCAGCGCCGGAAGGGGTAAAGGCACAGATACGCAGTATTTT.